This T cell receptor beta chain was documented in a study of blood T cell repertoires in COVID-19. Study-wide context: Both acute and convalescent COVID-19 samples were obtained from the United States, Italy and Spain. T cells, B-cell-depleted T cells, or PBMCs provided the cDNA or gDNA that served as material.

Germline assignment: CDR1 LNHDA and CDR2 SQIVND (reference sequence). V lost 7 bases and J 0 bases, leaving 13 bases between the germline ends. The CDR3 consists of 15 residues. In the authors' workflow: Reference gene primer amplification gave estimated nucleated cell counts. Repertoires were generated with immunoSEQ multiplex PCR, while TCRdb's copy carries only in-frame clones and drops some. V, J and clone size are those of that table, while D and trimming were read from the DNA. Here the sample spans more than 60,000 clones, 82% being singletons. What was sequenced was peripheral blood. The receptor was isolated from a woman aged 80 or over with acute or convalescent COVID-19. V is TRBV19 and J is TRBJ1-3; D gene uncertain. The chain's CDR3 is CASTRDGGSGNTIYF. The CDR3 DNA reads TGTGCCAGTACCCGAGACGGAGGCTCTGGAAACACCATATATTTT.